The 16 T cell receptor beta chains below come from one sample, sequenced in a study of T cell responses to AZD1222 COVID-19 vaccine. The assay was immunoSEQ multiplex PCR, and TCRdb's table has in-frame clones only and misses some. The sample shows roughly 140,000 clones, about 88% of them seen only once. Specimen: peripheral blood, collected on day 0 of AZD1222 vaccination. The origin of the receptors is an adult in good health.

The chain joins TRBV11-2 to TRBJ2-3; no firm D call. Trimming cost V 0 bases and J 3 bases, with 7 bases left between them. The CDR3 runs 14 residues. Germline V gene data show CDR1 as SGHAT and CDR2 as FQNNGV. The DNA of the CDR3 is TGTGCCAGCAGCTTAGACCCCGGGACAGATACGCAGTATTTT. It translates to CASSLDPGTDTQYF. Using reference TRBV11-2 and TRBJ2-3 for the parts outside the CDR3, the full variable domain is EAGVAQSPRYKIIEKRQSVAFWCNPISGHATLYWYQQILGQGPKLLIQFQNNGVVDDSQLPKDRFSAERLKGVDSTLKIQPAKLEDSAVYLCASSLDPGTDTQYFGPGTRLTVL.

V gene TRBV6-5 combines with J gene TRBJ1-1, with no clear D. Trimming removed 2 bases from V and 0 bases from J, with 10 bases in between. The CDR3 is 15 residues long. Germline V CDR1 and CDR2: MNHEY, SVGAGI. CDR3 protein: CASSYDRGMNTEAFF. CDR3 bases: TGTGCCAGCAGTTACGATCGCGGCATGAACACTGAAGCTTTCTTT.

This sequence joins TRBV18 and TRBJ1-2; 7 bases line up with TRBD1. CDR1 and CDR2 from the germline V gene are KGHSH and LQKENI. Trimming took 6 bases from V and 6 from J; bases not matched to a gene: 4. This CDR3 has 12 residues. This chain's CDR3 is CASSRDSHGYTF. The CDR3, as DNA: TGTGCCAGCTCCCGGGACAGCCATGGCTACACCTTC.

The chain couples TRBV28 to TRBJ2-7, with TRBD1 matching 7 bases. The ends lost 5 bases at V and 11 bases at J; junction bases unmatched: 9. This CDR3 is built from 12 residues. From germline, CDR1 is MDHEN and CDR2 SYDVKM. CDR3 amino acids: CASSAWDRGEYF. CDR3 DNA sequence: TGTGCCAGCAGTGCTTGGGACAGAGGAGAGTACTTC.

V gene TRBV2 combines with J gene TRBJ2-5; the D gene could be TRBD1 or TRBD2 (5 bases each). This CDR3 region has 14 residues. Germline V lookup: CDR1 SNHLY, CDR2 FYNNEI. The ends were cut back, 3 bases at V and 4 bases at J, with 12 bases in the middle. The CDR3 sequence: CASSDEGMGETQYF. The CDR3 DNA reads as TGTGCCAGCAGTGATGAGGGGATGGGAGAGACCCAGTACTTC.

The CDR3 loop is CATSSDPGSAHYEQYF. In nucleotides, the CDR3 is TGTGCCACCAGCAGTGATCCGGGGTCGGCCCATTACGAGCAGTACTTC. V and J are TRBV15 and TRBJ2-7; weak D call: TRBD2 (5 bases). With 3 bases removed from V and 4 bases from J, the gap between germline ends came to 19 bases. The germline V gene has CDR1 LNHNV and CDR2 YYDKDF (reference sequence). The CDR3 has 16 residues. The full variable domain, with the rest looked up from reference TRBV15 and TRBJ2-7, is DAMVIQNPRYQVTQFGKPVTLSCSQTLNHNVMYWYQQKSSQAPKLLFHYYDKDFNNEADTPDNFQSRRPNTSFCFLDIRSPGLGDTAMYLCATSSDPGSAHYEQYFGPGTRLTVT.

J is TRBJ1-1 and V is TRBV5-6; no clear D gene. Germline lookup yields CDR1 SGHDT and CDR2 YYEEEE. V was clipped by 0 bases and J by 4 bases, with 16 bases between them. The CDR3 covers 16 residues. CDR3 DNA: TGTGCCAGCAGCTTGGGTGGCTCCCGGGCGGGCACTGAAGCTTTCTTT. Amino acids: CASSLGGSRAGTEAFF. The whole variable domain, filled in from reference TRBV5-6 and TRBJ1-1, reads DAGVTQSPTHLIKTRGQQVTLRCSPKSGHDTVSWYQQALGQGPQFIFQYYEEEERQRGNFPDRFSGHQFPNYSSELNVNALLLGDSALYLCASSLGGSRAGTEAFFGQGTRLTVV.

This chain links TRBV6-8 with TRBJ1-1, with TRBD1 identical over 9 bases. Germline CDR1 reads MNHGY; CDR2 reads SAAAGT. The CDR3 spans 14 residues. V lost 9 bases and J lost 1; bases outside the gene matches: 6. Here the CDR3 DNA reads TGTGCCAGGGGGACAGGGCCCAGGAACACTGAAGCTTTCTTT. Translating gives CARGTGPRNTEAFF.

This rearrangement joins TRBV6-2 or TRBV6-3 to TRBJ2-3; D possibly uses TRBD1 or TRBD2 (5 bases each). Germline V CDR1 and CDR2: MNHEY, SVGEGT. V dropped 5 bases and J dropped 2 bases, with 8 bases sitting between them. The CDR3 totals 13 residues. DNA for the CDR3: TGTGCCAGCAGTGGGGGATTCACAGATACGCAGTATTTT. Its translation is CASSGGFTDTQYF.

The rearrangement uses TRBV27 and TRBJ2-5; 7 positions agree with TRBD2. V shed 6 bases and J 1 base; nucleotides not matched to a gene: 8. The CDR3 loop spans 15 amino acids. In germline, CDR1 is MNHEY, CDR2 SMNVEV (reference sequence). CDR3 DNA: TGTGCCAGCAGGACTGGGGGACTAACCCAAGAGACCCAGTACTTC. This gives the protein CASRTGGLTQETQYF.

The chain uses TRBV30 and TRBJ1-2, with D unclear. Trimming removed 4 bases at V and 5 bases at J, with 17 bases between. The CDR3 loop spans 14 amino acids. The germline V gene has CDR1 GTSNPN and CDR2 SVGIG (reference sequence). The chain's CDR3 is CAWKGGSPSYGYTF. The CDR3 nucleotides are TGTGCCTGGAAGGGCGGCAGTCCTAGTTATGGCTACACCTTC.

This clone was seen only once. The J gene is TRBJ2-1, the V gene TRBV6-1; 13 bases are shared with TRBD2. Germline CDR1 reads MNHNS; CDR2 reads SASEGT. The CDR3 length is 16 residues. With 4 bases clipped from V and 5 bases from J, the junction kept 5 bases outside the gene matches. As DNA, the CDR3 is TGTGCCAGCAGTGTCGGACTAGCGGGGGCCCACAATGAGCAGTTCTTC. Its protein product is CASSVGLAGAHNEQFF.

This clone was seen only a few times. The chain combines TRBV27 with TRBJ1-1; 9 positions agree with TRBD1. Germline-derived CDR1 and CDR2 are MNHEY and SMNVEV (reference sequence). This CDR3 comprises 15 residues. The V gene end was trimmed by 5 bases and the J gene end by 5 bases; junction bases not matched to a gene: 9. The CDR3 spells CASSPTGQGGTEAFF. The CDR3 nucleotides are TGTGCCAGCAGTCCGACGGGACAGGGAGGAACTGAAGCTTTCTTT.

The rearrangement links TRBV5-1 to TRBJ1-1, with D hard to call. Trimming took off 0 bases at V and 3 bases at J, with 6 bases between the two ends. This CDR3 is 13 amino acids long. Germline V gives CDR1 SGHRS, CDR2 YFSETQ. The DNA of the CDR3 is TGCGCCAGCAGCTTGGCACCTGACACTGAAGCTTTCTTT. Its protein product is CASSLAPDTEAFF.

This clone has a single count. The rearrangement uses TRBV30 and TRBJ2-2; maybe TRBD2 (5 bases). Between the trimmed V and J ends, which lost 0 bases and 0 bases, there was a span of 8 bases. CDR1 is GTSNPN and CDR2 is SVGIG in the germline V gene (reference sequence). The CDR3 runs to 15 residues. CDR3 region: CAWSVRGTNTGELFF. CDR3 coding DNA: TGTGCCTGGAGTGTCAGAGGGACGAACACCGGGGAGCTGTTTTTT.

The chain is built from TRBV7-6 and TRBJ1-4; TRBD1 matches 7 bases. The CDR3 totals 15 residues. Per the germline V gene, CDR1 is SGHVS and CDR2 is FNYEAQ. V lost 5 bases to trimming and J lost 7 bases; unmatched junction nucleotides: 10. The CDR3 DNA follows: TGTGCCAGCAGCCCAAGCCCAGGGGGATCTGAAAAACTGTTTTTT. Translation gives CASSPSPGGSEKLFF.